The next 11 T cell receptor beta chains were all read from a single sample in a study of cytomegalovirus exposure and HLA in healthy donors. Primers included in the PCR were 60 Vbeta and 13 Jbeta primers. Generated by immunoSEQ multiplex PCR, the TCRdb table keeps only in-frame clones and is missing some. Here the sample spans over 150,000 clones, about four fifths being singletons. The sample consisted of PBMCs. The receptors stem from a woman between 50 and 59 years old in good health and CMV-seropositive.

This clone was seen more than once but under ten times. The chain is built from TRBV28 and TRBJ1-4; no definite D call. The V gene's germline CDR1 is MDHEN and CDR2 SYDVKM. V was pared by 4 bases and J by 11 bases, with 14 bases between. The CDR3 contains 13 residues. Written as DNA, the CDR3 is TGTGCCAGCAGTTCCCCCGGGGTGCGGAAACTGTTTTTT. It encodes CASSSPGVRKLFF.

This clone has just one count. The chain uses TRBV5-1 and TRBJ2-7; no clear D. This CDR3 has 14 residues. The V end was cut by 0 bases, the J end by 7 bases, with 14 bases between. Germline V lookup: CDR1 SGHRS, CDR2 YFSETQ. DNA of the CDR3: TGCGCCAGCAGCTTGGAGGCAGGCCCTTCGGAGCAGTACTTC. This gives the protein CASSLEAGPSEQYF.

The chain carries TRBV6-5 and TRBJ2-5, with D perhaps matching TRBD1 (6 bases). The end of the DNA aligns better with TRBJ2-7, so the J call may be wrong. CDR1 MNHEY and CDR2 SVGAGI come from the germline V gene. The CDR3 totals 13 residues. The CDR3, as DNA: TGTGCCAGCAGTAGGGACATCGCCTACGAGCAGTACTTC. Protein sequence: CASSRDIAYEQYF.

This clone appeared a few times. V usage is TRBV5-4 and J usage is TRBJ1-1; 8 bases agree with TRBD1. Per germline, CDR1 SGHNT and CDR2 YYREEE (reference sequence). The CDR3 is made up of 15 amino acids. Losses at the gene ends were 1 base for V and 5 bases for J; bases not matched to a gene: 7. The CDR3 protein is CASSLLQGVYTEAFF. The CDR3 region has the DNA TGTGCCAGCAGCTTGCTACAGGGGGTATATACTGAAGCTTTCTTT.

This clone was found a few times. The same CDR3 also results from other DNA sequences found in this sample. V is TRBV11-2 and J is TRBJ2-5; 9 nucleotides align to TRBD1. V lost 5 bases to trimming and J lost 2 bases; unmatched junction nucleotides: 6. From germline, CDR1 is SGHAT and CDR2 FQNNGV. The CDR3 is 15 residues long. The CDR3 protein is CASSLGDRVQETQYF. The CDR3 nucleotides are TGTGCCAGCAGCCTAGGGGACAGGGTTCAAGAGACCCAGTACTTC.

The chain combines TRBV18 with TRBJ1-1, with 8 bases identical to TRBD1. Germline CDR1 reads KGHSH; CDR2 reads LQKENI. V was pared by 10 bases and J by 1 base, with 5 bases of the junction left unmatched. The CDR3 contains 13 residues. CDR3 region: CATAGTGNTEAFF. CDR3 nucleotide sequence: TGTGCCACCGCCGGGACAGGGAACACTGAAGCTTTCTTT. Full variable domain (missing parts from reference TRBV18 and TRBJ1-1): NAGVMQNPRHLVRRRGQEARLRCSPMKGHSHVYWYRQLPEEGLKFMVYLQKENIIDESGMPKERFSAEFPKEGPSILRIQQVVRGDSAAYFCATAGTGNTEAFFGQGTRLTVV.

J is TRBJ2-5 and V is TRBV19, with a possible D match to TRBD1 (6 bases). V was shortened by 3 bases and J by 2 bases, with 16 bases between the two germline ends. The CDR3 consists of 16 residues. Germline CDR1 is LNHDA and CDR2 is SQIVND (reference sequence). CDR3 in amino acids: CASSIGYGGLQETQYF. CDR3 DNA sequence: TGTGCCAGTAGTATCGGTTATGGGGGCCTACAAGAGACCCAGTACTTC.

This clone was observed once. J is TRBJ1-1 and V is TRBV7-9; possible D gene TRBD1, 6 bases. Germline CDR1 SEHNR, CDR2 FQNEAQ (reference sequence). The CDR3 loop spans 13 amino acids. Trimming pared 2 bases from V and 8 bases from J, leaving 12 bases between. The CDR3 region is CASSLNEGTEAFF. Here the CDR3 DNA reads TGTGCCAGCAGCTTAAATGAGGGGACAGAAGCTTTCTTT.

The rearrangement uses TRBV5-1 and TRBJ1-2; TRBD1 matches 8 bases. V shed 6 bases and J 7 bases; nucleotides not matched to a gene: 8. Germline CDR1 reads SGHRS; CDR2 reads YFSETQ. The CDR3 is made up of 13 amino acids. This chain's CDR3 is CASTDRVDSGYTF. CDR3 sequence (DNA): TGCGCCAGCACGGACAGGGTTGATTCTGGCTACACCTTC.

V is TRBV11-3 and J is TRBJ1-1; 9 bases fit TRBD1. Germline-derived CDR1 and CDR2 are SGHNT and YENEEA. The CDR3 sequence is 14 residues long. With 5 bases clipped from V and 3 bases from J, the junction kept 4 bases outside the gene matches. The CDR3 spells CASSTRQGDTEAFF. For the CDR3, the DNA is TGTGCCAGCAGCACCCGACAGGGGGACACTGAAGCTTTCTTT.

The gene calls are TRBV7-2 and TRBJ2-1; D possibly corresponds to TRBD1 (6 bases). With 2 bases removed from V and 3 bases from J, the gap between germline ends came to 11 bases. Per the germline V gene, CDR1 is SGHTA and CDR2 is FQGNSA. The CDR3 sequence is 15 residues long. The CDR3 sequence is CASSLPTTGYNEQFF. As DNA, the CDR3 is TGTGCCAGCAGCTTACCAACGACAGGCTACAATGAGCAGTTCTTC.